This T cell receptor beta chain was identified in a study of blood T cell repertoires in COVID-19. Study-level information: From the United States, Italy and Spain came samples of acute and convalescent COVID-19. PBMCs, B-cell-depleted T cells, or T cells provided the cDNA or gDNA that made up the material.

Per the study methods: Reference gene primer amplification gave estimated nucleated cell counts. Profiled with immunoSEQ multiplex PCR; TCRdb holds only in-frame clones, not every one. V and J calls plus clone size are reproduced from that table; the DNA served to infer D and trimming. The sample lists some 41,000 clones, more than 70% seen once, with 12% in the top ten. After removal of 4 bases from V and 4 bases from J, the junction contained 11 bases not matched to a gene. Germline V gives CDR1 SGHRS, CDR2 YFSETQ. This CDR3 comprises 17 residues. The receptor comes from a man in his 60s with active COVID-19. The chain links TRBV5-1 to TRBJ1-6; 7 bases line up with TRBD1. Input material: peripheral blood. CDR3 coding DNA: TGCGCCAGCAGCCCAGGGGAAGGGGGCCTTTATAATTCACCCCTCCACTTT. This translates into CASSPGEGGLYNSPLHF.